Sequencing of this TCR beta chain was carried out in a study of response to subunit inactivated influenza vaccine. Regarding the study as a whole: Authors suggested that a seasonal influenza vaccination recruits few new T cells each time.

MiXCR was run by TCRdb on the RT-PCR reads, yielding one entry per CDR3 protein. This sample has 500,000 to 750,000 distinct CDR3 sequences; approximately 14% occur once, and the top ten carry over 8.5%. Note on this clonotype: Antigen specificity is unknown.

V was trimmed by 6 bases and J by 6 bases, leaving 13 bases between them. Per the germline V gene, CDR1 is SGHTA and CDR2 is FQGNSA. The CDR3 has 13 residues. Sequencing used PBMCs from blood, obtained roughly 12 days after vaccination. The V and J genes are TRBV7-2 and TRBJ2-3, with D tentatively TRBD2 (5 bases). The clonotype comes from a man aged 50 to 59 who received an inactivated influenza vaccine. The CDR3 coding sequence is TGTGCCAGCAGACGAAGCGGAGCTGATACGCAGTATTTT. Amino acid sequence: CASRRSGADTQYF.